These 22 T cell receptor beta chains were all obtained from the same sample, sequenced in a study of graft-versus-host responses after intestinal transplantation. These receptors have no known antigen. Sequencing was performed with immunoSEQ multiplex PCR; in TCRdb, only in-frame clones are kept and a portion is missing. This sample has tens of thousands of clones, with around 91% found just once. The material was unstimulated CD8+ T cells sorted from spleen or lymph node cells, obtained before intestinal transplant. The receptors were gathered from a human donor who received an intestinal transplant.

The chain uses TRBV7-8 and TRBJ2-1; 9 bases line up with TRBD2. Germline CDR1 is SGHVS and CDR2 is FQNEAQ. V trimming: 5 bases; J trimming: 6 bases; junction bases outside the gene matches: 14. CDR3 length: 17 residues. In DNA form, the CDR3 reads TGTGCCAGCAGCCCAAAGGGGGTCGCGGGGGGGCTCAATGAGCAGTTCTTC. Protein: CASSPKGVAGGLNEQFF.

Only one count was recorded for this clone. The V and J genes are TRBV5-1 and TRBJ2-7; D is possibly TRBD2 (5 bases). Germline CDR1 reads SGHRS; CDR2 reads YFSETQ. V lost 0 bases and J lost 7, with 11 bases in between. This CDR3 has 13 amino acids. Here the CDR3 reads CASSLGSPGEQYF. The CDR3 region has the DNA TGCGCCAGCAGCTTGGGGTCTCCGGGGGAGCAGTACTTC.

This clone was detected only a few times. The rearrangement uses TRBV4-1 and TRBJ1-2, with unresolved D. Germline CDR1 and CDR2: MGHRA and YSYEKL. The CDR3 covers 15 residues. V shed 4 bases and J shed 6 bases, with 18 bases lying between them. In DNA form, the CDR3 reads TGCGCCAGCAGCCCAGGATGGGCCGTCGAAGATGGCTACACCTTC. This encodes CASSPGWAVEDGYTF.

V and J are TRBV6-5 and TRBJ1-1; D uncertain. This CDR3 contains 14 residues. Germline loops: CDR1 MNHEY, CDR2 SVGAGI. V dropped 4 bases and J dropped 1 base, with 10 bases sitting between them. The CDR3 is CASSSGGWNTEAFF. The CDR3 nucleotides are TGTGCCAGCAGTTCAGGAGGGTGGAACACTGAAGCTTTCTTT.

The chain combines TRBV5-6 with TRBJ2-2; no definite D call. The V and J ends lost 1 base and 7 bases respectively, with 5 bases between them. Germline loops: CDR1 SGHDT, CDR2 YYEEEE. The CDR3 totals 12 residues. The CDR3 nucleotides are TGTGCCAGCAGCTTGCACAGCGGGGAGCTGTTTTTT. Amino acids: CASSLHSGELFF.

This chain joins TRBV5-6 and TRBJ2-7, with D possibly matching TRBD2 (5 bases). Germline V gene sequence: CDR1 SGHDT, CDR2 YYEEEE. This CDR3 is built from 14 residues. The V gene lost 1 base and the J gene lost 2 bases, with 10 bases spanning the gap. DNA for the CDR3: TGTGCCAGCAGCTTGCGGCTGACTACCTACGAGCAGTACTTC. The encoded protein is CASSLRLTTYEQYF. Filled out from reference TRBV5-6 and TRBJ2-7, the complete variable domain reads DAGVTQSPTHLIKTRGQQVTLRCSPKSGHDTVSWYQQALGQGPQFIFQYYEEEERQRGNFPDRFSGHQFPNYSSELNVNALLLGDSALYLCASSLRLTTYEQYFGPGTRLTVT.

This clone is a singleton in its sample. The chain combines TRBV7-6 with TRBJ1-1, with D maybe TRBD1 (5 bases). Trimming took off 1 base at V and 5 bases at J, with 14 bases between the two ends. Germline V gene lookup returns CDR1 SGHVS and CDR2 FNYEAQ. The CDR3 runs to 15 residues. The CDR3: CASSLDVGGWTEAFF. Here the CDR3 DNA reads TGTGCCAGCAGCTTAGACGTGGGGGGGTGGACTGAAGCTTTCTTT. Combining the CDR3 with reference TRBV7-6 and TRBJ1-1 gives the whole variable domain GAGVSQSPRYKVTKRGQDVALRCDPISGHVSLYWYRQALGQGPEFLTYFNYEAQQDKSGLPNDRFSAERPEGSISTLTIQRTEQRDSAMYRCASSLDVGGWTEAFFGQGTRLTVV.

The chain combines TRBV27 with TRBJ2-7; possible D gene TRBD2, 6 bases. CDR1 MNHEY and CDR2 SMNVEV come from the germline V gene (reference sequence). The CDR3 loop spans 16 amino acids. Trimming shortened V by 4 bases and J by 3 bases, and 19 bases separated the two germline ends. The CDR3 region has the DNA TGTGCCAGCAGTTCCTCGTCCGGGACTGAACACTACGAGCAGTACTTC. It specifies CASSSSSGTEHYEQYF.

As DNA, the CDR3 is TGTGCCAGCAGTGAGCTATCAAGCTCCTACGAGCAGTACTTC. It translates to CASSELSSSYEQYF. V gene TRBV25-1 combines with J gene TRBJ2-7; D unclear. Trimming removed 3 bases from V and 0 bases from J, with 9 bases in between. Germline V gene data show CDR1 as MGHDK and CDR2 as SYGVNS. The CDR3 is 14 residues long.

The gene calls are TRBV5-6 and TRBJ1-3; no definite D call. The V and J ends lost 2 bases and 0 bases respectively, with 9 bases between them. This CDR3 is built from 15 residues. Germline V gene sequence: CDR1 SGHDT, CDR2 YYEEEE. CDR3 in amino acids: CASSFRAGSGNTIYF. The CDR3 coding sequence is TGTGCCAGCAGCTTTAGGGCGGGCTCTGGAAACACCATATATTTT.

This chain joins TRBV15 and TRBJ1-4; a weak D match, TRBD1 (6 bases). The germline CDR1 and CDR2 sequences are LNHNV and YYDKDF (reference sequence). The CDR3 covers 14 residues. V lost 8 bases and J lost 0, with 10 bases in between. This CDR3 is CATRTDTTNEKLFF. For the CDR3, the DNA is TGTGCCACCCGGACAGACACAACTAATGAAAAACTGTTTTTT. Variable domain in full (rest from reference TRBV15 and TRBJ1-4): DAMVIQNPRYQVTQFGKPVTLSCSQTLNHNVMYWYQQKSSQAPKLLFHYYDKDFNNEADTPDNFQSRRPNTSFCFLDIRSPGLGDTAMYLCATRTDTTNEKLFFGSGTQLSVL.

The chain couples TRBV10-2 to TRBJ2-1, with 8 bases aligning to TRBD2. V lost 10 bases, J lost 7 bases, and 9 bases stayed unmatched. The CDR3 is 13 residues long. Germline CDR1 is WSHSY and CDR2 is SAAADI. CDR3 amino acids: CATGGGPWNEQFF. The DNA for the CDR3 is TGCGCCACCGGGGGGGGGCCGTGGAATGAGCAGTTCTTC.

The chain joins TRBV27 to TRBJ1-5; TRBD1 might be the D (5 bases). V was trimmed by 4 bases and J by 0 bases, leaving 13 bases between them. There are 16 residues in the CDR3. Germline V gene lookup returns CDR1 MNHEY and CDR2 SMNVEV (reference sequence). CDR3 nucleotide sequence: TGTGCCAGCAGTTCCTCAGGGCCGTATAGCAATCAGCCCCAGCATTTT. Encoded protein: CASSSSGPYSNQPQHF.

The gene calls are TRBV10-3 and TRBJ1-2; TRBD1 matches 8 bases. This CDR3 spans 16 amino acids. V shed 4 bases and J 4 bases; nucleotides not matched to a gene: 11. Germline lookup yields CDR1 ENHRY and CDR2 SYGVKD. In DNA form, the CDR3 reads TGTGCCATCAGTGGGGGACAGGAGAACCTCCTCTATGGCTACACCTTC. Residues: CAISGGQENLLYGYTF.

The chain recombines TRBV5-6 with TRBJ2-1; tentatively, D is TRBD2 (6 bases). The CDR3 spans 13 residues. The germline V gene encodes CDR1 SGHDT and CDR2 YYEEEE. V was shortened by 5 bases and J by 7 bases, with 13 bases between the two germline ends. The CDR3 sequence: CASRPGTANEQFF. The CDR3 coding sequence is TGTGCCAGCAGACCCGGGACTGCAAATGAGCAGTTCTTC.

V and J are TRBV4-1 and TRBJ2-1; D may be TRBD1 (6 bases). The V end was cut by 4 bases, the J end by 4 bases, with 14 bases between. Germline V gene lookup returns CDR1 MGHRA and CDR2 YSYEKL. The CDR3 contains 15 residues. CDR3 bases: TGCGCCAGCAGCCCTGACAGGTTAGCGTACAATGAGCAGTTCTTC. Its translation is CASSPDRLAYNEQFF.

V gene TRBV7-9 combines with J gene TRBJ2-7; D remains unclear. CDR1 is SEHNR and CDR2 is FQNEAQ in the germline V gene (reference sequence). Trimming removed 1 base from V and 5 bases from J, with 15 bases in between. This CDR3 contains 15 residues. The CDR3 loop is CASSLERLIHHEQYF. The DNA for the CDR3 is TGTGCCAGCAGCTTAGAGAGATTGATCCACCACGAGCAGTACTTC.

The chain joins TRBV5-1 to TRBJ1-1; no clear D gene. Germline assignment: CDR1 SGHRS and CDR2 YFSETQ. The CDR3 has 14 amino acids. Trimming stripped 0 bases from V and 0 bases from J, with 6 bases between. CDR3 sequence (DNA): TGCGCCAGCAGCTTGGTTTCAGTGAACACTGAAGCTTTCTTT. Translated: CASSLVSVNTEAFF.

The CDR3 here is CASSLTGGGGTEAFF. CDR3 DNA: TGCGCCAGCAGCCTAACTGGGGGAGGAGGCACTGAAGCTTTCTTT. The chain couples TRBV5-1 to TRBJ1-1; D perhaps matches TRBD1 (5 bases). Germline V gene data show CDR1 as SGHRS and CDR2 as YFSETQ. V shed 4 bases and J shed 4 bases, with 17 bases lying between them. This CDR3 is 15 amino acids long.

The J gene is TRBJ1-3, the V gene TRBV9; D not resolved. This CDR3 has 15 residues. The V gene lost 0 bases and the J gene lost 0 bases, with 7 bases spanning the gap. Per the germline V gene, CDR1 is SGDLS and CDR2 is YYNGEE. CDR3 sequence (DNA): TGTGCCAGCAGCGTAGCAGGCATCTCTGGAAACACCATATATTTT. Amino acid sequence: CASSVAGISGNTIYF. Complete variable domain (other parts from reference TRBV9 and TRBJ1-3): DSGVTQTPKHLITATGQRVTLRCSPRSGDLSVYWYQQSLDQGLQFLIQYYNGEERAKGNILERFSAQQFPDLHSELNLSSLELGDSALYFCASSVAGISGNTIYFGEGSWLTVV.

The count of this clone is one. This chain joins TRBV4-1 and TRBJ2-7, with D tentatively TRBD2 (5 bases). Germline CDR1 is MGHRA and CDR2 is YSYEKL. This CDR3 has 16 residues. Trimming pared 0 bases from V and 0 bases from J, leaving 12 bases between. CDR3: CASSQESRTGSYEQYF. The CDR3 DNA reads TGCGCCAGCAGCCAAGAAAGTCGGACTGGCTCCTACGAGCAGTACTTC.

The chain links TRBV6-6 to TRBJ1-1; tentatively, D is TRBD1 (5 bases). The V gene lost 7 bases and the J gene lost 4 bases, with 16 bases spanning the gap. The germline CDR1 and CDR2 sequences are MNHNY and SVGAGI (reference sequence). The CDR3 extends over 14 amino acids. The CDR3 loop is CASIVRLGGTEAFF. CDR3 DNA: TGTGCCAGCATCGTGCGCCTCGGGGGCACTGAAGCTTTCTTT.